The 4 T cell receptor beta chains presented below share a single source sample, sequenced in a study of T-cell reconstitution after alpha-beta-depleted transplantation in children. The authors prepared the TCRbeta library with unique molecular identifiers. Using its own MiXCR run on the PCR reads, TCRdb lists one record per CDR3 protein. In the table there are under 750,000 distinct CDR3 sequences, about 23% of which are singletons. Material: PBMCs, mostly from graft donor cells, obtained 360 days after TCRalphabeta/CD19-depleted stem cell transplant. The receptor source for this set is a boy younger than two who had a stem cell transplant for acute myeloid leukemia, so the T cells may come from the graft donor.

This clonotype has a count of ten or more. The J gene is TRBJ2-3, the V gene TRBV15; D gene uncertain. CDR1 LNHNV and CDR2 YYDKDF come from the germline V gene (reference sequence). The CDR3 sequence is 16 residues long. Trimming pared 1 base from V and 2 bases from J, leaving 13 bases between. Here the CDR3 DNA reads TGTGCCACCAGCAGAGTGGACCCAATTCCCACAGATACGCAGTATTTT. Amino acid sequence: CATSRVDPIPTDTQYF.

This clonotype was seen more than once but under ten times. V gene TRBV15 combines with J gene TRBJ1-4; 7 nucleotides align to TRBD1. Per germline, CDR1 LNHNV and CDR2 YYDKDF (reference sequence). V shed 8 bases and J 4 bases; nucleotides not matched to a gene: 7. CDR3 length: 14 residues. The DNA of the CDR3 is TGTGCCACCGGCCAGGGGGACAGTAATGAAAAACTGTTTTTT. As protein: CATGQGDSNEKLFF.

The gene calls are TRBV20-1 and TRBJ2-5; tentatively, D is TRBD1 or TRBD2 (5 bases each). Germline CDR1 reads DFQATT; CDR2 reads SNEGSKA (reference sequence). This CDR3 comprises 14 residues. The V end lost 3 bases, the J end lost 5 bases, and 16 bases lay between the germline ends. The CDR3 DNA follows: TGCAGTGCTAGTTCGGGGCACCCGGGGGAGACCCAGTACTTC. It codes for CSASSGHPGETQYF.

This clonotype was observed many times. The chain joins TRBV20-1 to TRBJ2-1; tentatively, D is TRBD1 or TRBD2 (5 bases each). Germline V gene sequence: CDR1 DFQATT, CDR2 SNEGSKA (reference sequence). With 0 bases removed from V and 4 bases from J, the gap between germline ends came to 13 bases. The CDR3 length is 15 residues. The CDR3 region has the DNA TGCAGTGCTAGAGACCCGGGACGGACTTACAATGAGCAGTTCTTC. This translates into CSARDPGRTYNEQFF.